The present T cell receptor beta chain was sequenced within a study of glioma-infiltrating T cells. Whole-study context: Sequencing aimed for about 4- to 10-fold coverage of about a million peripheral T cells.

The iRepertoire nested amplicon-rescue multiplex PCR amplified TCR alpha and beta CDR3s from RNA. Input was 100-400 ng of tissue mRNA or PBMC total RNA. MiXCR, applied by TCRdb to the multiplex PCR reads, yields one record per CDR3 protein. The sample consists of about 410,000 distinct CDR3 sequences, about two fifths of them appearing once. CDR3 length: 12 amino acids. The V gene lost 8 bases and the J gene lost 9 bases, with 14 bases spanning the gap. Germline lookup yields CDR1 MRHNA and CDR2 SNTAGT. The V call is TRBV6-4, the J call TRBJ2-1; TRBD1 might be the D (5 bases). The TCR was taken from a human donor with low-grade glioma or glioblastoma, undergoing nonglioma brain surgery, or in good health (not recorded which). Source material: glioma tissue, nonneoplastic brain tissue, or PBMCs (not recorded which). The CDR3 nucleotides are TGTGCCAGCCTCCGAATTAGGGGTGAGCAGTTCTTC. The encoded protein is CASLRIRGEQFF.